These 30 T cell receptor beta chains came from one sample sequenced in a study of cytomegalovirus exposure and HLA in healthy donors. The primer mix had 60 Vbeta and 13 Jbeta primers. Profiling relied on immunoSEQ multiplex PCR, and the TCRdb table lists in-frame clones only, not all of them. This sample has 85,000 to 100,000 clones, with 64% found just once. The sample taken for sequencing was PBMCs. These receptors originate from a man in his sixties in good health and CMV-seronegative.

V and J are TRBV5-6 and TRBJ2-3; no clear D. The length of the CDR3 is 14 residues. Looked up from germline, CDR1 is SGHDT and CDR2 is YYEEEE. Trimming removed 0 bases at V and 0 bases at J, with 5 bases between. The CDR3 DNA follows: TGTGCCAGCAGCTTGGTTTCTAGCACAGATACGCAGTATTTT. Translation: CASSLVSSTDTQYF.

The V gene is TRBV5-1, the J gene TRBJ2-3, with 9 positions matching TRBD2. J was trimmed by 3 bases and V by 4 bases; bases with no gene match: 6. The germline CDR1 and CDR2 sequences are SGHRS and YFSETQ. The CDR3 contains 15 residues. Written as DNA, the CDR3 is TGCGCCAGCAGCACCCAAGCGGGGGGAACAGATACGCAGTATTTT. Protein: CASSTQAGGTDTQYF.

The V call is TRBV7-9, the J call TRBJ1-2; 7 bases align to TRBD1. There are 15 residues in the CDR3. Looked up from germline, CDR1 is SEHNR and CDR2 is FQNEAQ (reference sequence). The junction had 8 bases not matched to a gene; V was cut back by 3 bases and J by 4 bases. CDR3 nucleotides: TGTGCCAGCAGCTTCCGGGACAGACCCGGCTATGGCTACACCTTC. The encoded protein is CASSFRDRPGYGYTF.

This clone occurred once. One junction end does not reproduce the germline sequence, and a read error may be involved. CDR3 residues: CASSFLAGQGRDF. The DNA for the CDR3 is TGTGCCAGCAGTTTTCTCGCGGGACAGGGTCGGGACTTC. This chain links TRBV28 with TRBJ2-5, with TRBD1 matching 9 bases. Per the germline V gene, CDR1 is MDHEN and CDR2 is SYDVKM. This CDR3 has 13 residues. The full variable domain, rest sourced from reference TRBV28 and TRBJ2-5, is DVKVTQSSRYLVKRTGEKVFLECVQDMDHENMFWYRQDPGLGLRLIYFSYDVKMKEKGDIPEGYSVSREKKERFSLILESASTNQTSMYLCASSFLAGQGRDFGPGTRLLVL.

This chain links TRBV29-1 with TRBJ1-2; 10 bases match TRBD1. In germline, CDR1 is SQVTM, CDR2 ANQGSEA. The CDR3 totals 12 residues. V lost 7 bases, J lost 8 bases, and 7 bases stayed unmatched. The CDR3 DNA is TGCAGCGCGACAGGGGGCTTGAGGGGCTACACCTTC. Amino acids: CSATGGLRGYTF.

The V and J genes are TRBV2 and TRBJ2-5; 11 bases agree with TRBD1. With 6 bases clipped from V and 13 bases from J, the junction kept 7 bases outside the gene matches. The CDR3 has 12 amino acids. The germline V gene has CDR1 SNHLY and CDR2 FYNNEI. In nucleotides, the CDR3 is TGTGCCAGCAGGGGACCGGGACAGGGGGGGTACTTC. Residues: CASRGPGQGGYF.

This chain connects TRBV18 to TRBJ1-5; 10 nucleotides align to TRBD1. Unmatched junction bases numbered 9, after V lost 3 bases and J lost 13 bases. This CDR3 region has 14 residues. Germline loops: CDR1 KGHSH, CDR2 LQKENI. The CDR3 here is CASSPSMTGGLQHF. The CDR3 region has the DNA TGTGCCAGCTCACCTAGCATGACAGGGGGCCTTCAGCATTTT.

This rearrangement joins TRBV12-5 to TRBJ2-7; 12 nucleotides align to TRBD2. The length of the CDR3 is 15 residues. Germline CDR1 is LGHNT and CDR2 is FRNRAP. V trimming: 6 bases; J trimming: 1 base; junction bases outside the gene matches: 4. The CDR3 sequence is CASGPGLAGSYEQYF. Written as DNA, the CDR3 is TGTGCTAGTGGCCCCGGACTAGCGGGATCCTACGAGCAGTACTTC.

CDR3 sequence: CASSPNSGGSNEQFF. CDR3 nucleotides: TGCGCCAGCAGCCCTAATAGCGGGGGGTCCAATGAGCAGTTCTTC. The rearrangement links TRBV5-1 to TRBJ2-1; TRBD2 aligns across 10 bases. The germline gives CDR1 SGHRS, CDR2 YFSETQ. J lost 6 bases, V lost 4 bases, and 7 bases had no gene match. The CDR3 contains 15 residues.

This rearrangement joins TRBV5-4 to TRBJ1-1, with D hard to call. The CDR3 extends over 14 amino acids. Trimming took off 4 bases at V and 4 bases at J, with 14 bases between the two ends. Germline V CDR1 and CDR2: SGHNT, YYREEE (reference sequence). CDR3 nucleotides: TGTGCCAGCAGCGTTCCAGTGGAGGGCACTGAAGCTTTCTTT. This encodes CASSVPVEGTEAFF.

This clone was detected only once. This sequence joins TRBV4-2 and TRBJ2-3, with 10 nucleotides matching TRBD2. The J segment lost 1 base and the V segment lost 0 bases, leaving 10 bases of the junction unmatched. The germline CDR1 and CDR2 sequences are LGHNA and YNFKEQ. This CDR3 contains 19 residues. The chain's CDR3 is CASSQDHPSSGGGTDTQYF. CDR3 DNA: TGTGCCAGCAGCCAAGATCACCCCTCTAGCGGGGGAGGCACAGATACGCAGTATTTT.

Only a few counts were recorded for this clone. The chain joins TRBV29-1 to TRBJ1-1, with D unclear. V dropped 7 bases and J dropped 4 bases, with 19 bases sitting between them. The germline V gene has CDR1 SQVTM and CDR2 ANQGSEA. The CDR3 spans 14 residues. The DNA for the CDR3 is TGCAGCGCCTCCATTGCGGGCGGAGCCACTGAAGCTTTCTTT. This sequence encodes CSASIAGGATEAFF.

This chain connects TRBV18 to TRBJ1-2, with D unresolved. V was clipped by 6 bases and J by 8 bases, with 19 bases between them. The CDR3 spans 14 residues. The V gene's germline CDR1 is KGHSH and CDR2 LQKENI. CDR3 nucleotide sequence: TGTGCCAGCTCCCCTTCGGAAAGTTCGGGAGGCTACACCTTC. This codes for CASSPSESSGGYTF.

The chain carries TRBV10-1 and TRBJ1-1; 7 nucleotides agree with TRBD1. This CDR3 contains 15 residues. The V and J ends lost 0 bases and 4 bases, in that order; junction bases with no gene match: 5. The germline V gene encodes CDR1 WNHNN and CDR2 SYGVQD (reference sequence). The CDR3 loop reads CASSESTGQSTEAFF. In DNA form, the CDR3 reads TGCGCCAGCAGTGAGTCCACGGGACAGAGCACTGAAGCTTTCTTT.

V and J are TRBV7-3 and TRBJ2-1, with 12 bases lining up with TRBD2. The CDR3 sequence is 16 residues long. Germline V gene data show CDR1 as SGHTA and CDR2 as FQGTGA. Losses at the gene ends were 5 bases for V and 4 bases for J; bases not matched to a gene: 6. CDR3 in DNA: TGTGCCAGCAGCCCCCCCGGGACTAGCGGGTACAATGAGCAGTTCTTC. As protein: CASSPPGTSGYNEQFF.

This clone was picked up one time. CDR3 nucleotides: TGTGCCAGCAGCCCCCAGGCTGGTTACTCTGGAAACACCATATATTTT. It is translated as CASSPQAGYSGNTIYF. This sequence joins TRBV9 and TRBJ1-3; unclear D gene. CDR1 is SGDLS, CDR2 YYNGEE, per germline. This CDR3 comprises 16 residues. Trimming removed 4 bases from V and 0 bases from J, with 14 bases in between.

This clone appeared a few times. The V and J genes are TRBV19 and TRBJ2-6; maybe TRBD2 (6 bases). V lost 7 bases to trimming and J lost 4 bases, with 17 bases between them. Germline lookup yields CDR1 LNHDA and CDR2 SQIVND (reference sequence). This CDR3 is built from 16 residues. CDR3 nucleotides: TGTGCCAGTATGGGCGGGGCCCTGGGAGGGGCCAACGTCCTGACTTTC. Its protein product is CASMGGALGGANVLTF.

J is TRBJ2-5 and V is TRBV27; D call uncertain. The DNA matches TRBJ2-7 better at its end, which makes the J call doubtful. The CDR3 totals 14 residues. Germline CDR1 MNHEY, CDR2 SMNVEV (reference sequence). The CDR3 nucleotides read TGTGCCAGCAGTTCCATAGCAGCCTCCTACGAGCAGTACTTC. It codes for CASSSIAASYEQYF.

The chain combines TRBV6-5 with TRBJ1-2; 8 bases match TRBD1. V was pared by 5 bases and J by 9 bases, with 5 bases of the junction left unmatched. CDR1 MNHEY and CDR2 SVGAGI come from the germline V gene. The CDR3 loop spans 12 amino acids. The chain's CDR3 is CASSQGARSYTF. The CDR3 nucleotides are TGTGCCAGCAGTCAGGGGGCGCGGAGCTACACCTTC.

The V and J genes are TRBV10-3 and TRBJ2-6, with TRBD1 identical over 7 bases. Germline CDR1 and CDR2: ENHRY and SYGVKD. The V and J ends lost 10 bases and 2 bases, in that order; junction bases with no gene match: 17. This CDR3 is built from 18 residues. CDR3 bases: TGTGCCACCCCGATAAATACCGTGACAGGGACTGGGGCCAACGTCCTGACTTTC. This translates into CATPINTVTGTGANVLTF.

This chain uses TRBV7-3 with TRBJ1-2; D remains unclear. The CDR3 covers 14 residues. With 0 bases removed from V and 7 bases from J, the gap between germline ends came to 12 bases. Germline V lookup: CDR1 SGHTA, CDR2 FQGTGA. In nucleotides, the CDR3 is TGTGCCAGCAGCTTAACCCCAGGAGGGTTTGGCTACACCTTC. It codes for CASSLTPGGFGYTF. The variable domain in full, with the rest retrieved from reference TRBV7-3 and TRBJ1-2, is GAGVSQTPSNKVTEKGKYVELRCDPISGHTALYWYRQSLGQGPEFLIYFQGTGAADDSGLPNDRFFAVRPEGSVSTLKIQRTERGDSAVYLCASSLTPGGFGYTFGSGTRLTVV.

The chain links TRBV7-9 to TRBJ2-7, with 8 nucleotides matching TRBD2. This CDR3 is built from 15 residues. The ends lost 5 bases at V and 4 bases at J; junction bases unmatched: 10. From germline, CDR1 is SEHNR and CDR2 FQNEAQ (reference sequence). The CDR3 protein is CASSLQLAEAYEQYF. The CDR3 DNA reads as TGTGCCAGCAGCCTCCAACTAGCGGAGGCATACGAGCAGTACTTC.

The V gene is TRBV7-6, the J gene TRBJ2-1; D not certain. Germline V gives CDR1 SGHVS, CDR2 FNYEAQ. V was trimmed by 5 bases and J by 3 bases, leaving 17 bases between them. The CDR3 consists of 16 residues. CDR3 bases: TGTGCCAGCAGCCCGTCGACAAGTTCCTTCTACAATGAGCAGTTCTTC. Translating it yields CASSPSTSSFYNEQFF.

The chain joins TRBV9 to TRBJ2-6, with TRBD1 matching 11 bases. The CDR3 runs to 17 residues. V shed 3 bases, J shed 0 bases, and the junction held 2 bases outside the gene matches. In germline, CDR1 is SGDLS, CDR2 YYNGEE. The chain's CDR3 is CASSGGTGGSGANVLTF. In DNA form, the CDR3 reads TGTGCCAGCAGCGGGGGGACAGGGGGCTCTGGGGCCAACGTCCTGACTTTC.

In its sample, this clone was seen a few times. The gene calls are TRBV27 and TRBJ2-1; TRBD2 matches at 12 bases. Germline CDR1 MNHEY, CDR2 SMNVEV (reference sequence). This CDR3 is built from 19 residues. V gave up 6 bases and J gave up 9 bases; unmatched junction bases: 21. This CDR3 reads CASSLGGLAGGIPGREQFF. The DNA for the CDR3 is TGTGCCAGCAGCCTAGGTGGGCTAGCGGGAGGGATTCCGGGCCGTGAGCAGTTCTTC.

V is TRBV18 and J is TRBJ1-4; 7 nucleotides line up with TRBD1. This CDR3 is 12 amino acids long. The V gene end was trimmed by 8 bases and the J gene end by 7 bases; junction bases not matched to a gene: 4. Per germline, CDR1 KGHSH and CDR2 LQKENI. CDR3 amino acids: CASRDSPEKLFF. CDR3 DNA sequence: TGTGCCAGCCGGGACAGCCCTGAAAAACTGTTTTTT.

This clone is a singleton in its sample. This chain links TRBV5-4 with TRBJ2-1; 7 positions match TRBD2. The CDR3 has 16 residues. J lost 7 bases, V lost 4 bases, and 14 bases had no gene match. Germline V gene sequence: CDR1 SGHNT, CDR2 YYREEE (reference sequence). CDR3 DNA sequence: TGTGCCAGCAGCCCAGATGGGGGGGGGTTAAAAAATGAGCAGTTCTTC. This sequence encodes CASSPDGGGLKNEQFF.

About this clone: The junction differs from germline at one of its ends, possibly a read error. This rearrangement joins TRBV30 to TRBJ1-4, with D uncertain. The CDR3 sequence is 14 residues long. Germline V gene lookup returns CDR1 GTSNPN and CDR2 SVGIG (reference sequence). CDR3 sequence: CAWSPGPLNQKLFF. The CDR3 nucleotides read TGTGCCTGGAGTCCTGGGCCCCTTAATCAAAAACTGTTTTTT.

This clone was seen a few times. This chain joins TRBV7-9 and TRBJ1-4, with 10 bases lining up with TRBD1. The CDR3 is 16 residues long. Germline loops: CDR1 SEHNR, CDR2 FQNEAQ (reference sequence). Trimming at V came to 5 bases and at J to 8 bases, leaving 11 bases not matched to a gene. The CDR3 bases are TGTGCCAGCAGCCCCCCTTTCGGACAGGGGGGCGAAAAACTGTTTTTT. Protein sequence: CASSPPFGQGGEKLFF.

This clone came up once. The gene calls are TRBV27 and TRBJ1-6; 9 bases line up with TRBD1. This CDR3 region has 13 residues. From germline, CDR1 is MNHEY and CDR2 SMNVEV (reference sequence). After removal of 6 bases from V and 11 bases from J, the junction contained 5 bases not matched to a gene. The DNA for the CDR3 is TGTGCCAGCAGGGCGACAGGGGGGGCACCCCTCCACTTT. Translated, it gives CASRATGGAPLHF.